The rows below give T cell receptor beta chains drawn from one sample of a study of blood T cell repertoires in COVID-19. Generated by immunoSEQ multiplex PCR, the TCRdb table keeps only in-frame clones and is missing some. The profile covers 300,000 or so clones, with 70% to 90% appearing a single time and roughly 8% taken by the ten largest. Sequencing input: peripheral blood. The receptors derive from a woman aged 50 to 60 who had recovered from COVID-19. CDR3s include the opening cysteine and the closing phenylalanine or tryptophan. The D gene is left open where the match is weak. Expanded clones are given a class, and other clones once, few, many or no size at all.

15	TRBV5-4	TRBD2	TRBJ2-3	NA	CASILAGESTDTQYF	TGTGCCAGCATCCTAGCGGGGGAGAGTACAGATACGCAGTATTTT
17	TRBV10-3	NA	TRBJ1-5	NA	CAISEETGEISNQPQHF	TGTGCCATCAGTGAGGAAACAGGAGAGATTAGCAATCAGCCCCAGCATTTT
10	TRBV30	NA	TRBJ2-5	NA	CAWGRGTQYF	TGTGCCTGGGGTCGGGGGACCCAGTACTTC
15	TRBV7-2	TRBD2	TRBJ2-1	NA	CASSLTSNLANEQFF	TGTGCCAGCAGCTTGACTAGCAACTTGGCCAATGAGCAGTTCTTC
14	TRBV10-2	TRBD1	TRBJ1-1	once	CASVPRDRNTEAFF	TGCGCCAGCGTCCCACGGGACAGGAACACTGAAGCTTTCTTT
13	TRBV10-1	NA	TRBJ2-3	NA	CASSSMSTDTQYF	TGCGCCAGCAGTTCAATGTCCACAGATACGCAGTATTTT
14	TRBV5-6	TRBD1	TRBJ2-5	NA	CASSRGQVKETQYF	TGTGCCAGCAGTCGGGGACAGGTGAAAGAGACCCAGTACTTC
15	TRBV7-9	TRBD1	TRBJ2-3	few	CASSFGQGDADTQYF	TGTGCCAGCAGCTTCGGACAGGGTGACGCAGATACGCAGTATTTT
13	TRBV11-1	NA	TRBJ1-4	NA	CASSFRRDEKLFF	TGTGCCAGCAGCTTCCGGAGAGATGAAAAACTGTTTTTT
14	TRBV30	NA	TRBJ1-4	NA	CAWSDWGLREKLFF	TGTGCCTGGAGTGATTGGGGGCTTAGGGAAAAACTGTTTTTT
15	TRBV15	TRBD2	TRBJ2-1	NA	CATSKGLAGVNEQFF	TGTGCCACCAGCAAGGGACTAGCGGGAGTCAATGAGCAGTTCTTC
12	TRBV29-1	NA	TRBJ1-1	once	CSVQFMNTEAFF	TGCAGCGTTCAGTTCATGAACACTGAAGCTTTCTTT
16	TRBV5-8	TRBD2	TRBJ2-5	NA	CASSPQAGAFQETQYF	TGTGCCAGCAGCCCCCAAGCGGGGGCCTTCCAAGAGACCCAGTACTTC
17	TRBV11-2	TRBD2	TRBJ2-5	NA	CASSFGLAGTRDETQYF	TGTGCCAGCAGCTTTGGACTAGCGGGAACTCGCGACGAGACCCAGTACTTC
17	TRBV9	TRBD2	TRBJ2-7	NA	CASSVGGEWLSSYEQYF	TGTGCCAGCAGCGTTGGGGGGGAGTGGTTGAGCTCCTACGAGCAGTACTTC
14	TRBV12-5	NA	TRBJ2-7	few	CASGLVCEYFEQYF	TGTGCTAGTGGTTTGGTTTGCGAGTATTTTGAGCAGTACTTC
16	TRBV14	NA	TRBJ2-3	NA	CASSQDSGYSTDTQYF	TGTGCCAGCAGCCAAGATTCAGGCTATAGCACAGATACGCAGTATTTT
15	TRBV24-1	TRBD1	TRBJ2-1	once	CATSGGSQGAEEQFF	TGTGCCACCAGTGGGGGGTCACAGGGGGCTGAGGAGCAGTTCTTC
16	TRBV7-9	NA	TRBJ2-1	NA	CASSSFSQASYNEQFF	TGTGCCAGCAGCTCCTTCTCCCAGGCGTCCTACAATGAGCAGTTCTTC
13	TRBV6-5	TRBD1	TRBJ1-2	once	CAISRQGNYGYTF	TGTGCCATCTCGAGACAGGGTAACTATGGCTACACCTTC
14	TRBV2	TRBD1	TRBJ1-2	NA	CASRGKTGPRGYTF	TGTGCCAGCAGGGGGAAGACAGGGCCGCGTGGCTACACCTTC
16	TRBV6-2/TRBV6-3	NA	TRBJ2-4	NA	CASSYGQLLAKNIQYF	TGTGCCAGCAGTTACGGGCAGCTACTAGCCAAAAACATTCAGTACTTC
16	TRBV6-2/TRBV6-3	NA	TRBJ2-6	few	CASSYFGGSGANVLTF	TGTGCCAGCAGTTACTTCGGGGGCTCTGGGGCCAACGTCCTGACTTTC
16	TRBV4-3	NA	TRBJ2-4	NA	CASSQGPGTVQNIQYF	TGCGCCAGCAGCCAAGGCCCAGGGACTGTCCAAAACATTCAGTACTTC